In its sample, the clone carrying this T cell receptor (beta chain) was seen once. Its target is not known. The entry originates in a study of T cell responses to AZD1222 COVID-19 vaccine. Overall study findings and caveats: A rise in Spike-specific TCR breadth and depth followed two AZD1222 doses.

Assay used: immunoSEQ multiplex PCR; TCRdb lists only in-frame clones, some missing. The sample has 150,000 or so clones, more than 70% seen once. The CDR3 spans 14 residues. Deletions cut 4 bases from V and 5 bases from J, with 14 bases between. Per germline, CDR1 SGHTA and CDR2 FQGNSA. Sequencing used peripheral blood, obtained on day 0 of AZD1222 vaccination. The receptor was derived from an adult in good health. This chain connects TRBV7-2 to TRBJ1-2; D remains ambiguous. CDR3 in amino acids: CASSSSGGAYGYTF. As DNA, the CDR3 is TGTGCCAGCAGCTCATCAGGTGGAGCTTATGGCTACACCTTC.